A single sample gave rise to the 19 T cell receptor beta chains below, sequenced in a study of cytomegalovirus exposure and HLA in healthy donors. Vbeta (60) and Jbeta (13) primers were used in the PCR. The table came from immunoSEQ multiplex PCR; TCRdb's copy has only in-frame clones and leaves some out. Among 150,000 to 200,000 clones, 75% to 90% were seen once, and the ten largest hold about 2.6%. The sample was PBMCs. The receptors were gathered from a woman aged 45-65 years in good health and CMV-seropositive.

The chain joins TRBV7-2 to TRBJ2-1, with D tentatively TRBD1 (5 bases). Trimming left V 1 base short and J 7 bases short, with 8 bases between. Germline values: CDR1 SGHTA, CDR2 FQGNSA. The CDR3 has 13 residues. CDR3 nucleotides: TGTGCCAGCAGCTTAGAGGGGCGAAATGAGCAGTTCTTC. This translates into CASSLEGRNEQFF.

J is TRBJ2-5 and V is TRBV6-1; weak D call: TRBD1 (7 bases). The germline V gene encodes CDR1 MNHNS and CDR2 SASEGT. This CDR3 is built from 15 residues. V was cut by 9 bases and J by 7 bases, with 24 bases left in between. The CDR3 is CASLEGARVVGTQYF. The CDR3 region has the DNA TGTGCCAGTTTGGAGGGGGCTCGGGTAGTTGGGACCCAGTACTTC.

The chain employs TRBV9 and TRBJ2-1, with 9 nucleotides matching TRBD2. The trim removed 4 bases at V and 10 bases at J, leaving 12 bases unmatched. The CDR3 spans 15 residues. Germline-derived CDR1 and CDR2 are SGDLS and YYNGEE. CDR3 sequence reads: CASSLLAGAAQEQFF. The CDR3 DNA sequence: TGTGCCAGCAGCTTATTAGCGGGGGCGGCCCAGGAGCAGTTCTTC.

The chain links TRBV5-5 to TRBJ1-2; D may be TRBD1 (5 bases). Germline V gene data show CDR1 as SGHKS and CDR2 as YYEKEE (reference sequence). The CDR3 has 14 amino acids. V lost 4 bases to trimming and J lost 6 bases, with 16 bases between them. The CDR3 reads CASSPGVTTNGYTF. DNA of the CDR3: TGTGCCAGCAGCCCGGGGGTCACGACAAATGGCTACACCTTC.

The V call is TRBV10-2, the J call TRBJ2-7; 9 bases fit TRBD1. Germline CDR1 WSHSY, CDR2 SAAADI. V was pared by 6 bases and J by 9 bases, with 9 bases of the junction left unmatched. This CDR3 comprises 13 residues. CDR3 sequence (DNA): TGCGCCAGCAGGGGACAGGGCGCAAATTGGCAGTACTTC. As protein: CASRGQGANWQYF.

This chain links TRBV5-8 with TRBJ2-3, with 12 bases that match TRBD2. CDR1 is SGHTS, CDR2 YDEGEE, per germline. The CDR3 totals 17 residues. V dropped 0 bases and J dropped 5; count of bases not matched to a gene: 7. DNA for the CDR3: TGTGCCAGCAGCTTGGCCCTTCTAGCGGGGGGGCTAGATACGCAGTATTTT. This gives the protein CASSLALLAGGLDTQYF.

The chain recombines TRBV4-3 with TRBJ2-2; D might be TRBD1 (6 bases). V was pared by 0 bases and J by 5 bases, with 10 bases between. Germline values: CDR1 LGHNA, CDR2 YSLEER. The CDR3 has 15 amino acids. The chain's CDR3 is CASSQDGQWTGELFF. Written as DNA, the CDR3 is TGCGCCAGCAGCCAAGACGGACAGTGGACCGGGGAGCTGTTTTTT.

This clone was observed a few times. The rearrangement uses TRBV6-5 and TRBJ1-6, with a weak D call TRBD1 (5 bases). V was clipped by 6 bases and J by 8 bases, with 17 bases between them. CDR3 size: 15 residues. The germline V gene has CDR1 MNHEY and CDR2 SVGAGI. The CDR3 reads CASSSGAMGYSPLHF. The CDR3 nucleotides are TGTGCCAGCAGCAGCGGGGCCATGGGGTATTCACCCCTCCACTTT.

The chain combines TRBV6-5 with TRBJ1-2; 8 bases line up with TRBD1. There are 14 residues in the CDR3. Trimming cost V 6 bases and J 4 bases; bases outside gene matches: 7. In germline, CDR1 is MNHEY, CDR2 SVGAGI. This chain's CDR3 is CASSTPGQAYGYTF. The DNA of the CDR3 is TGTGCCAGCAGCACCCCGGGACAGGCCTATGGCTACACCTTC.

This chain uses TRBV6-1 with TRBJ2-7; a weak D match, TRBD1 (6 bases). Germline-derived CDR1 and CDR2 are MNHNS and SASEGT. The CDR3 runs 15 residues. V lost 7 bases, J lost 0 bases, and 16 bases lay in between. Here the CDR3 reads CASTPPGHDSYEQYF. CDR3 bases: TGTGCCAGCACCCCCCCGGGACATGACTCCTACGAGCAGTACTTC.

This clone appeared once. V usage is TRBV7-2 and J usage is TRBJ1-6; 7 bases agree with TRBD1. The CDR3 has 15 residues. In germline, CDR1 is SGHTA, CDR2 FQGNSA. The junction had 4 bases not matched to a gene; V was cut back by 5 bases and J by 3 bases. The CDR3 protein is CASSVRQGYNSPLHF. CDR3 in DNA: TGTGCCAGCAGCGTGCGACAGGGCTATAATTCACCCCTCCACTTT.

The CDR3 here is CASSPRGSASGANVLTF. CDR3 in DNA: TGTGCCAGCAGCCCCCGCGGTAGTGCTTCCGGGGCCAACGTCCTGACTTTC. The genes are TRBV7-9 and TRBJ2-6; D is unresolved. The germline V and J ends were trimmed by 5 bases and 4 bases, with 18 bases remaining between them. The germline CDR1 and CDR2 sequences are SEHNR and FQNEAQ (reference sequence). This CDR3 is built from 17 residues. The full variable domain, completed using reference TRBV7-9 and TRBJ2-6, is DTGVSQNPRHKITKRGQNVTFRCDPISEHNRLYWYRQTLGQGPEFLTYFQNEAQLEKSRLLSDRFSAERPKGSFSTLEIQRTEQGDSAMYLCASSPRGSASGANVLTFGAGSRLTVL.

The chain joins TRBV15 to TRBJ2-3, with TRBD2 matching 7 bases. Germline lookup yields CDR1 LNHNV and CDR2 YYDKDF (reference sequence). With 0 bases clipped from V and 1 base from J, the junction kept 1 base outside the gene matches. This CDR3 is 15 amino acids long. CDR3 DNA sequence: TGTGCCACCAGCAGAGATCGGGGGGGCACAGATACGCAGTATTTT. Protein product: CATSRDRGGTDTQYF.

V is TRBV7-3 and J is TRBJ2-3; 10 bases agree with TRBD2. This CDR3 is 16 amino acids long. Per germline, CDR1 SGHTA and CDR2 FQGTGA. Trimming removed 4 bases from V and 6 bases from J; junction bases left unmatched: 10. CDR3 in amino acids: CASSSASGGARDTQYF. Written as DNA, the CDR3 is TGTGCCAGCAGCTCTGCGAGCGGGGGGGCCCGGGATACGCAGTATTTT.

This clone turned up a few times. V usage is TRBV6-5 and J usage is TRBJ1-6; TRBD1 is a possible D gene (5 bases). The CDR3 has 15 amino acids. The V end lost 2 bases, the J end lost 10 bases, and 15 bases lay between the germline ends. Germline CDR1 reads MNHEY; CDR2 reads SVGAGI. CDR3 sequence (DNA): TGTGCCAGCAGTTACGGAGGGGTTGAGGGCTCACCCCTCCACTTT. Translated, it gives CASSYGGVEGSPLHF.

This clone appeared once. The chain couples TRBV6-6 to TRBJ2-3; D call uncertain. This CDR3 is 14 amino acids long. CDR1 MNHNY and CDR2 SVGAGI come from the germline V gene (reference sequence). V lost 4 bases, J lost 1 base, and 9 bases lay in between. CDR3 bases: TGTGCCAGCAGTTTCTCTCGGGGCACAGATACGCAGTATTTT. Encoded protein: CASSFSRGTDTQYF.

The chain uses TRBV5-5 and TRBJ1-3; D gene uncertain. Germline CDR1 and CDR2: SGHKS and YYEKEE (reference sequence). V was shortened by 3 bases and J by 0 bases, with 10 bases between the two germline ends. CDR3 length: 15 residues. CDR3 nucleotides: TGTGCCAGCAGCTCCGAGTTTGACTCTGGAAACACCATATATTTT. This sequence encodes CASSSEFDSGNTIYF.

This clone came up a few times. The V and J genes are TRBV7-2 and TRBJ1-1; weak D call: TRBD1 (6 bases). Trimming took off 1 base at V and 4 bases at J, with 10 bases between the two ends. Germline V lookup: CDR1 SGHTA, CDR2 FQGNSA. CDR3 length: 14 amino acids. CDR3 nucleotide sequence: TGTGCCAGCAGCTTAGACGGACAGTCCACTGAAGCTTTCTTT. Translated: CASSLDGQSTEAFF.

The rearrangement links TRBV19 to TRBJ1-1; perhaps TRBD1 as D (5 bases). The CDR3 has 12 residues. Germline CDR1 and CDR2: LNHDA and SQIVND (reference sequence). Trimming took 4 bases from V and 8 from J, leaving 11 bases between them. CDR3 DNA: TGTGCCAGTAGTACGGAGACAGCCGAAGCTTTCTTT. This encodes CASSTETAEAFF.